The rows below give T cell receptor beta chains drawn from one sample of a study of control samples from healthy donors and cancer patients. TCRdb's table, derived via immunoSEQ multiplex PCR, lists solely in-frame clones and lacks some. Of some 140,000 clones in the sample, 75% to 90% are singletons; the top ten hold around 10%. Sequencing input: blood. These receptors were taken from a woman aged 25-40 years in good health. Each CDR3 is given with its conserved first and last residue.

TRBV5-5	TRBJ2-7	CASSFPAQTGRGSREQYF
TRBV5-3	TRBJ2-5	CARMPGPRQETQYF
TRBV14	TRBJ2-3	CASSLRRGLAGVRDTQYF
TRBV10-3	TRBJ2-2	CANSVLGADTGELFF
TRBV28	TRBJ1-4	CASHSDSGNEKLFF
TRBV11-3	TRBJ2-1	CASSLSSYSRDIYNEQFF
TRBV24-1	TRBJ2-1	CATESGYTLNEQFF
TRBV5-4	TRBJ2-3	CASSLSGAGINTQYF
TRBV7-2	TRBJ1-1	CASSLLGVMNTEAFF
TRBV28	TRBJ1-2	CASSPSRVTIYGYTF
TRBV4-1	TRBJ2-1	CASSQDWANEQFF
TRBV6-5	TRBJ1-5	CASSLTGDNQPQHF
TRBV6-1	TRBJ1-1	CASSEGQGNTEAFF
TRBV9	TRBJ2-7	CASSGRDGDYEQYF
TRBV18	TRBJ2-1	CASSPGLYNEQFF
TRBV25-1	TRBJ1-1	CASSDPGTGGVEAFF
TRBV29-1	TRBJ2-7	CSTLEVAGVSYEQYF
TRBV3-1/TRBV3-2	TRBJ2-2	CASSPGHANTGELFF
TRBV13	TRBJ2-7	CASSLGTSGRKNEQYF
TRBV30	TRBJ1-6	CAWGQGGDSPLHF
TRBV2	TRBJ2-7	CASSEGLAGAYEQYF
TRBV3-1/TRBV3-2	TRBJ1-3	CASSLGPVGNTIYF
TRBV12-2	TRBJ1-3	CASRLLLGPTGNTIYF
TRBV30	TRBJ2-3	CAWRRSSPSTDTQYF
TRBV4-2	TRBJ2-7	CASSRLAGGPYEQYF
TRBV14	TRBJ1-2	CASSQRRTSGYTF
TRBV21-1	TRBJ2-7	CASSKELEGSRECRDEQYF
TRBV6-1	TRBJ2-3	CASSDNQGLAADTQYF
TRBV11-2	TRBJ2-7	CASSSGQTYEQYF
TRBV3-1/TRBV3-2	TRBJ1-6	CASSQTFSYNSPLHF
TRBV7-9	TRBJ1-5	CASSLGTGGGQPQHF
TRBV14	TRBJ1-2	CASSQDYGSYGYTF
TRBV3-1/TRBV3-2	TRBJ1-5	CASSQSTGAGQPQHF
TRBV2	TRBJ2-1	CASTGGPLAGGRTGREQFF
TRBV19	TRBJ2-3	CASSFPTSGSPDTQYF
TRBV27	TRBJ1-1	CASSLSGMEETEAFF
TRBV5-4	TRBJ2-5	CASSLVLAGDMETQYF
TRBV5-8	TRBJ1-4	CASSPVREKLFF
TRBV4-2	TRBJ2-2	CASSQGRSGGELFF
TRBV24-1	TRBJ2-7	CATSDLRHEQYF
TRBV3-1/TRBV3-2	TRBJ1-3	CASSQSGDGNTIYF
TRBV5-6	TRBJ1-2	CASSLWGANRYGYTF
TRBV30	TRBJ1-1	CAWRGEGEAFF
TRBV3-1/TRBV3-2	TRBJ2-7	CASSPPDEQYF
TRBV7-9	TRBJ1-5	CASSLGPGGNQPQHF
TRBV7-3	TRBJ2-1	CAHLPTRDNEQFF
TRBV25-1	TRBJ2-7	CASTLAGKQYF
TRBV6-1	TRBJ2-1	CASSERGGRVYNEQFF
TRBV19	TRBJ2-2	CASSIRAGELFF
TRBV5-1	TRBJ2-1	CASAGTGGFNEQFF
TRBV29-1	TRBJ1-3	CGGQTSGNTIYF
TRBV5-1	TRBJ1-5	CASSLLGNQPQHF
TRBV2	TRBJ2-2	CASLGRENTGELFF
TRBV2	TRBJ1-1	CASGTGRSMNTEAFF
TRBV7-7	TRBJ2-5	CASSEGLAGETQYF
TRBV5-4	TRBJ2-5	CASSLAGLETQYF
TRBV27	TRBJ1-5	CASSRSPGNNQPQHF
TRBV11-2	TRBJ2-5	CASSLSGTHQETQYF
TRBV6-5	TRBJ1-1	CASSRGPGQNTEAFF
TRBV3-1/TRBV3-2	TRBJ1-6	CASSQGGGTGANSPLHF